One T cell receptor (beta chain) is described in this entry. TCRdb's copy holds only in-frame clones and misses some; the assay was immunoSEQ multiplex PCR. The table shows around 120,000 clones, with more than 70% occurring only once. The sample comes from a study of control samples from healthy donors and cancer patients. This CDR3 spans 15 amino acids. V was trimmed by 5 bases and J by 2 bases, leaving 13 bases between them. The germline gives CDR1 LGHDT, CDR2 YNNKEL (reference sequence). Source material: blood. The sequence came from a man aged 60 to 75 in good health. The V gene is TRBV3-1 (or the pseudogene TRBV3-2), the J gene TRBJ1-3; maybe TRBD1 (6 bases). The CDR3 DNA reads TGTGCCAGCAGCAACAGGGATGGGGCTGGAAACACCATATATTTT. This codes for CASSNRDGAGNTIYF.